The source of this TCR beta chain is a study of CD8 T cells in ankylosing spondylitis. TCRdb reprocessed the 5' RACE reads via MiXCR and lists one record per CDR3 protein. Of just under 350,000 distinct CDR3 sequences listed, roughly 14% were seen once; the top ten hold 1.1%. The sequenced sample consisted of blood, either unsorted or a sorted T cell fraction (not recorded which). The receptor was derived from a male donor with ankylosing spondylitis or in good health (not recorded which).

The DNA of the CDR3 is TGTGCCAGCAGCGCCGACAGGGGACGGACTGAAGCTTTCTTT. It yields the protein CASSADRGRTEAFF. The J gene is TRBJ1-1, the V gene TRBV9, with 8 bases aligning to TRBD1. With 3 bases clipped from V and 5 bases from J, the junction kept 6 bases outside the gene matches. Germline CDR1 SGDLS, CDR2 YYNGEE. The CDR3 spans 14 residues.